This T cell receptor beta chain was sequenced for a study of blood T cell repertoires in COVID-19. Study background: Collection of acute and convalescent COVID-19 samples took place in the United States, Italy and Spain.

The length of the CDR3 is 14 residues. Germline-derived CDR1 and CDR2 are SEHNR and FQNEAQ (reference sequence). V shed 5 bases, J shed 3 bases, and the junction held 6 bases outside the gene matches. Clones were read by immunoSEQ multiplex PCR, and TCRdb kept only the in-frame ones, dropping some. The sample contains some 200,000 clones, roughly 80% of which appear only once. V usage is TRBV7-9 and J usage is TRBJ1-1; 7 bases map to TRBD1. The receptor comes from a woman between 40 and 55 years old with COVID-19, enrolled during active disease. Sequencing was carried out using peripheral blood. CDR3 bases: TGTGCCAGCAGCCGGGACAGACTAGACACTGAAGCTTTCTTT. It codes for CASSRDRLDTEAFF. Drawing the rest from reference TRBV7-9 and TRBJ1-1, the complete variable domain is DTGVSQNPRHKITKRGQNVTFRCDPISEHNRLYWYRQTLGQGPEFLTYFQNEAQLEKSRLLSDRFSAERPKGSFSTLEIQRTEQGDSAMYLCASSRDRLDTEAFFGQGTRLTVV.